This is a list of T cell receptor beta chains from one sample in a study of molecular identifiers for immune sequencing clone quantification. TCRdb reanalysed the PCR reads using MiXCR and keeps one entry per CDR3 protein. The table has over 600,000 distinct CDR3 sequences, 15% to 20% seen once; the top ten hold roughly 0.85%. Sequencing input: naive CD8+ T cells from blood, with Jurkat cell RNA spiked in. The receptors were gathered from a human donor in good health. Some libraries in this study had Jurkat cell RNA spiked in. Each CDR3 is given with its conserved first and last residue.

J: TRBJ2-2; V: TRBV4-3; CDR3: CASSQYRGSTGELFF
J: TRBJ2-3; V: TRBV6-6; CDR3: CASSYIRRGTDTQYF
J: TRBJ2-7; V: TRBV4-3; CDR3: CASSQRERGYEQYF
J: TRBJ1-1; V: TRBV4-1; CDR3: CAGSLTTGNTEAFF
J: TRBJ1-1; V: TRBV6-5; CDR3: CASSYSKSRRTEAFF
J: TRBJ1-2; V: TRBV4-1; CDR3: CASSQDQKGRDYGYTF
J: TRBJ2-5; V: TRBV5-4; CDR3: CASSLGVSYRETQYF
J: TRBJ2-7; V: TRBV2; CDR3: CANLKGQGTYEQYF
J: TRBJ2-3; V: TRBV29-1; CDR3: CSASDGVGTQYF
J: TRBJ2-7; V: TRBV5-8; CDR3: CASSTGTSFHEQYF
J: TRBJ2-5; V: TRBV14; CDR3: CASSQGDWKTQYF
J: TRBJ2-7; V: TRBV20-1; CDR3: CSARDPGQGVYEQYF
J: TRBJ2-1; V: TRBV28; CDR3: CASSPEGLLFEQFF
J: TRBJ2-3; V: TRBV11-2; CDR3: CASKLDGSSTDTQYF
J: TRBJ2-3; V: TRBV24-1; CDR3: CATSDQTLAGVADTQYF
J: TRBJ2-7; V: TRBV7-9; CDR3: CASSLAQGQHYEQYF
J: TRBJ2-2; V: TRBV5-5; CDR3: CASSLASSGGMNTGELFF
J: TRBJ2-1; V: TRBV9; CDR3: CASRGSGGNEQFF
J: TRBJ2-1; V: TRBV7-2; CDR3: CASSSDRSVVPYNEQFF
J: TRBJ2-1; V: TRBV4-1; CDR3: CASSQGLNEQFF
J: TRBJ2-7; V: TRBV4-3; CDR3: CASSQDLTSRAYEQYF
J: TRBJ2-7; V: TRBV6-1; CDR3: CASSEEPAKMSSYEQYF
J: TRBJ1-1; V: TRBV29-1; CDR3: CSVEREMNTEAFF
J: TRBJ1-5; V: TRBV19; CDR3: CASSGAPGIDSNQPQHF
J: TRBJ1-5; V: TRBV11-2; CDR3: CASSLGAAGPQHF
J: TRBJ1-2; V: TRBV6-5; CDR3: CASSPLSTGPYGYIF
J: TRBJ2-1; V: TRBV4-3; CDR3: CASSQDTSGSYEQFF
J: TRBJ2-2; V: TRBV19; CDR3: CASSLTGELFF
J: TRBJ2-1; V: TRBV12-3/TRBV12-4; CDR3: CASSLDLAPYNEQFF
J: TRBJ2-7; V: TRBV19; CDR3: CASSIRERQGTHEQYF
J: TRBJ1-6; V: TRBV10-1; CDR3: CASSESRGRSPLHF
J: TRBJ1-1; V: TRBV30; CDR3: CALDGADVYTEALF
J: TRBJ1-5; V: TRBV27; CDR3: CASRPGGGRLIYSNQPQHF
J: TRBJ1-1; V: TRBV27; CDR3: CASRGGLYTEAFF
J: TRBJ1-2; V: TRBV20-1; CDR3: CSASRRDTYYYGYTF
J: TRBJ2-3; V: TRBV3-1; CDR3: CASSQAGLIAGGTDTQYF
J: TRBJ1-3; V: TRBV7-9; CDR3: CASSPVPGNTIYF
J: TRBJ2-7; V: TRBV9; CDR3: CASSVDESRSEQYF